This TCR beta chain was profiled in a study of early stage breast cancer tumors. The method was immunoSEQ multiplex PCR; TCRdb's version includes in-frame clones alone and lacks a portion of them. This table has about 19,000 clones, about 83% appearing once. About this clone: Its antigen is unidentified.

The germline V gene encodes CDR1 SQVTM and CDR2 ANQGSEA. This CDR3 comprises 12 residues. With V trimmed by 3 bases and J by 9 bases, 7 bases remained unmatched. Broader study findings: Tumors had approximately 2.4-fold higher T cell density than normal breast. In about 90% of the 16 patients, blood comparison separated tumor from normal breast.

Sequenced material: blood. The V gene is TRBV29-1, the J gene TRBJ1-2; the match to TRBD1 covers 7 bases. This clonotype originated in a person aged 70 to 85 with breast cancer. The CDR3 here is CSVEGAGGSYTF. The CDR3 coding sequence is TGCAGCGTTGAGGGGGCAGGGGGGAGCTACACCTTC. Using reference TRBV29-1 and TRBJ1-2 for the parts outside the CDR3, the full variable domain is SAVISQKPSRDICQRGTSLTIQCQVDSQVTMMFWYRQQPGQSLTLIATANQGSEATYESGFVIDKFPISRPNLTFSTLTVSNMSPEDSSIYLCSVEGAGGSYTFGSGTRLTVV.